The sequence of this T cell receptor (beta chain) was determined in a study of CD4 T cells in relation to SARS-CoV-2 and coronaviruses. Background on the study: Controls used an HIV-1 Nef peptide pool or no peptide.

Measured with immunoSEQ multiplex PCR; TCRdb has only the in-frame clones, and not every one. The sample shows just over 15,000 clones, 78% of them seen only once. On this clone: What it recognizes is unknown.

Unexposed donor CD4+ T cells date from about 2010-2018, before the COVID-19 pandemic. The cells were cultured for approximately ten days before CD4+ T cells were isolated. As cell numbers allowed, unexposed-donor CD4+ T cells faced SARS-CoV-2 S/N and four cold-coronavirus spikes. The source material was CD4+ T cells from PBMCs, cultured in vitro. The clonotype comes from a human donor in good health.

CDR3 bases: TGCGCCAGCAGCCCAACTAGCATACAAGAGACCCAGTACTTC. It specifies CASSPTSIQETQYF. The genes are TRBV4-1 and TRBJ2-5, with D possibly matching TRBD2 (6 bases). Trimming stripped 4 bases from V and 2 bases from J, with 11 bases between. Germline values: CDR1 MGHRA, CDR2 YSYEKL. This CDR3 comprises 14 residues.